Presented here are 8 T cell receptor beta chains from one specimen sequenced in a study of blood T cell repertoires in COVID-19. Repertoires were generated with immunoSEQ multiplex PCR, while TCRdb's copy carries only in-frame clones and drops some. The sample includes more than 85,000 clones, nearly 90% seen only once; the top ten take roughly 6.5%. The sequenced sample consisted of peripheral blood. The origin of the receptors is a woman aged 60 to 75 with acute or convalescent COVID-19.

J is TRBJ2-7 and V is TRBV27, with D possibly TRBD2 on 5 matching bases. Between the trimmed V and J ends, which lost 5 bases and 0 bases, there was a span of 14 bases. The CDR3 covers 15 residues. Germline V gene sequence: CDR1 MNHEY, CDR2 SMNVEV (reference sequence). The CDR3 protein is CASSPAGYLSYEQYF. CDR3 coding DNA: TGTGCCAGCAGTCCGGCGGGCTATCTCTCCTACGAGCAGTACTTC.

The DNA for the CDR3 is TGTGCCAGCAGGATCCGATCGGCAGGGGTAAATGGCTACACCTTC. Its translation is CASRIRSAGVNGYTF. The V and J genes are TRBV28 and TRBJ1-2, with a possible D match to TRBD1 (6 bases). Trimming shortened V by 6 bases and J by 6 bases, and 20 bases separated the two germline ends. The germline V gene has CDR1 MDHEN and CDR2 SYDVKM. This CDR3 spans 15 amino acids.

The V gene is TRBV19, the J gene TRBJ1-5; D gene unclear. V was trimmed by 5 bases and J by 5 bases, leaving 13 bases between them. Germline V gives CDR1 LNHDA, CDR2 SQIVND (reference sequence). The CDR3 covers 14 residues. CDR3 sequence: CASSPLEGDQPQHF. The DNA of the CDR3 is TGTGCCAGTAGTCCCCTAGAAGGCGATCAGCCCCAGCATTTT.

A remark on this clone: The junction and the germline gene differ at one end; a read error may be behind it. The chain carries TRBV7-7 and TRBJ2-5, with 10 positions matching TRBD1. Germline V gene lookup returns CDR1 SSHAT and CDR2 FNYEAQ (reference sequence). The CDR3 contains 15 residues. The CDR3 protein is CASSSGDRGEETQYF. The CDR3 DNA follows: TGTGCTAGCAGCTCCGGGGACAGGGGCGAAGAGACCCAGTACTTC.

This CDR3 reads CTSSQDRRRHIQPQHF. Written as DNA, the CDR3 is TGCACCAGCAGCCAAGATCGCAGGCGCCATATTCAGCCCCAGCATTTT. The chain joins TRBV1 to TRBJ1-5; TRBD1 reflects the table's D call only, with no check against the DNA. TRBV1 is deemed a pseudogene. The CDR3 is made up of 16 amino acids.

CDR3 protein: CASSLSGTGDQPQHF. The DNA for the CDR3 is TGCGCCAGCAGCTTGTCCGGGACAGGGGATCAGCCCCAGCATTTT. The chain carries TRBV5-1 and TRBJ1-5, with 10 nucleotides matching TRBD1. This CDR3 is built from 15 residues. Germline-derived CDR1 and CDR2 are SGHRS and YFSETQ. The V and J ends lost 1 base and 5 bases, in that order; junction bases with no gene match: 3.

The V call is TRBV3-1 (or the pseudogene TRBV3-2), the J call TRBJ2-7; maybe TRBD2 (5 bases). Per germline, CDR1 LGHDT and CDR2 YNNKEL (reference sequence). There are 13 residues in the CDR3. Trimming took off 7 bases at V and 1 base at J, with 11 bases between the two ends. CDR3 sequence reads: CASTLSASYEQYF. CDR3 nucleotides: TGTGCCAGCACCCTTAGCGCTTCCTACGAGCAGTACTTC.

The CDR3 loop reads CASRSDTPGTGELFF. For the CDR3, the DNA is TGTGCCAGCAGGTCGGACACTCCCGGCACCGGGGAGCTGTTTTTT. The chain employs TRBV25-1 and TRBJ2-2; the D gene is possibly TRBD1 (5 bases). Per the germline V gene, CDR1 is MGHDK and CDR2 is SYGVNS. The ends were cut back, 6 bases at V and 4 bases at J, with 15 bases in the middle. This CDR3 region has 15 residues.